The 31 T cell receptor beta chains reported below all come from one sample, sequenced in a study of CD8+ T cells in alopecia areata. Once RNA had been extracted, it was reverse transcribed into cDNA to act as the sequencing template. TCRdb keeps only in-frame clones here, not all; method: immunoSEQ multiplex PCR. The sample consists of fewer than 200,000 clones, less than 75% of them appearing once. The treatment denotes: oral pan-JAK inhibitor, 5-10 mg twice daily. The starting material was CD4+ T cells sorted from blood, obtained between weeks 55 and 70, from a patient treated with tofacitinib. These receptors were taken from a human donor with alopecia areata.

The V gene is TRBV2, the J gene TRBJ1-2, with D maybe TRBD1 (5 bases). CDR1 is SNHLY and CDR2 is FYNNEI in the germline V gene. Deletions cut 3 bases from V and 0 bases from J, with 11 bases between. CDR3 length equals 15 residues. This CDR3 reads CASSEGRVPNYGYTF. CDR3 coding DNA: TGTGCCAGCAGTGAGGGCAGGGTTCCTAACTATGGCTACACCTTC.

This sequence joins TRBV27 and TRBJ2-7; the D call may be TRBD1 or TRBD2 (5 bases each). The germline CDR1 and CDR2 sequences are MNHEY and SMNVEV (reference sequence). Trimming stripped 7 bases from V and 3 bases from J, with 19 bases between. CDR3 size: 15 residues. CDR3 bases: TGTGCCAGCACCGCCCTCCCGGGGACGGGCTACGAGCAGTACTTC. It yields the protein CASTALPGTGYEQYF.

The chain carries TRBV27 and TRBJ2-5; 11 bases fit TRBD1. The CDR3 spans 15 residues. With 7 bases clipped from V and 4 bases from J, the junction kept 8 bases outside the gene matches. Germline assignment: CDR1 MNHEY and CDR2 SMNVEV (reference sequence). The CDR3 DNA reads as TGTGCCAGCACCCTGCGGACAGGGGGCTCAGAGACCCAGTACTTC. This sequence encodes CASTLRTGGSETQYF.

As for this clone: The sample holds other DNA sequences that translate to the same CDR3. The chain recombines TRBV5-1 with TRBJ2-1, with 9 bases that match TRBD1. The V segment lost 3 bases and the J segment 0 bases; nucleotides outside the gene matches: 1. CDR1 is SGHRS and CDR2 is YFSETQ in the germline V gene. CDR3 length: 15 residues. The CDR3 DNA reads TGCGCCAGCAGCTCGGACAGGGGCTCCTACAATGAGCAGTTCTTC. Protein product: CASSSDRGSYNEQFF.

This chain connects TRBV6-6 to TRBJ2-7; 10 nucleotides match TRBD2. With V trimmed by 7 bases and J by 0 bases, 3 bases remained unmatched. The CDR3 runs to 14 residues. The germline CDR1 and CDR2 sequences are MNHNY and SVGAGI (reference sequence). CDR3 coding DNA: TGTGCCAGCACCATAGCGGGGGGCTCCTACGAGCAGTACTTC. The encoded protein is CASTIAGGSYEQYF.

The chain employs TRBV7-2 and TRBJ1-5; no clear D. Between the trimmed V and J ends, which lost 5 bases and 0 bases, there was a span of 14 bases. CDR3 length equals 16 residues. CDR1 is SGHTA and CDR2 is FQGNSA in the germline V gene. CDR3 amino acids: CASSHSPRGSNQPQHF. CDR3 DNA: TGTGCCAGCAGCCACTCCCCCCGGGGTAGCAATCAGCCCCAGCATTTT.

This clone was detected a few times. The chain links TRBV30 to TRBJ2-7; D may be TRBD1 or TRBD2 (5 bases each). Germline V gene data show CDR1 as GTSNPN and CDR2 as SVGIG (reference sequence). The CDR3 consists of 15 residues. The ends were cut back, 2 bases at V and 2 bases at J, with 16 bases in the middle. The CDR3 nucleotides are TGTGCCTGGAGTAAAATCGGGACCGTAACCTACGAGCAGTACTTC. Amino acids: CAWSKIGTVTYEQYF.

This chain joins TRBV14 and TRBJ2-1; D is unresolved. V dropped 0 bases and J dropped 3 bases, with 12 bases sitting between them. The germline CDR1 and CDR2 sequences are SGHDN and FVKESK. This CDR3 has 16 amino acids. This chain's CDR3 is CASSQDRAVLYNEQFF. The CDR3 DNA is TGTGCCAGCAGCCAAGATCGGGCGGTGCTCTACAATGAGCAGTTCTTC. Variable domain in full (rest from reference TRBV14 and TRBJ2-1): EAGVTQFPSHSVIEKGQTVTLRCDPISGHDNLYWYRRVMGKEIKFLLHFVKESKQDESGMPNNRFLAERTGGTYSTLKVQPAELEDSGVYFCASSQDRAVLYNEQFFGPGTRLTVL.

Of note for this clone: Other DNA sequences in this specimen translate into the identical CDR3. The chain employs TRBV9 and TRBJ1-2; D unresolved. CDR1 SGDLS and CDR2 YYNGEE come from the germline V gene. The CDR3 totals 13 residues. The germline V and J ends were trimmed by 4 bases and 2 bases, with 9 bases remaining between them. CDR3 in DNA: TGTGCCAGCAGCCCAACGGGGAACTATGGCTACACCTTC. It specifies CASSPTGNYGYTF.

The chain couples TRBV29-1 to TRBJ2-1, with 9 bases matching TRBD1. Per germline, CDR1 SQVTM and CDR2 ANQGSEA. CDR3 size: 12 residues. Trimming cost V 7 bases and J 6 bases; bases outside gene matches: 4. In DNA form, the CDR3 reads TGCAGCGAAGGGACAGGGTTCAATGAGCAGTTCTTC. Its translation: CSEGTGFNEQFF.

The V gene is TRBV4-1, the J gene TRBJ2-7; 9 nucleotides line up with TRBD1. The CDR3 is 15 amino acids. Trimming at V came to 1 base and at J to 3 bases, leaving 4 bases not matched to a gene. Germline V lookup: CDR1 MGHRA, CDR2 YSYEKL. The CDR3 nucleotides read TGCGCCAGCAGCCAAGGACAGGGGGTTTTCTACGAGCAGTACTTC. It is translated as CASSQGQGVFYEQYF.

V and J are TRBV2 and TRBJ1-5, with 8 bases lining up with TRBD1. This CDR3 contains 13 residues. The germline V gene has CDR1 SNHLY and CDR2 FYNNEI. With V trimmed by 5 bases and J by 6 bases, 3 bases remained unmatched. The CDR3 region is CASSSDRVQPQHF. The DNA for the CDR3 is TGTGCCAGCAGTTCGGACAGGGTTCAGCCCCAGCATTTT.

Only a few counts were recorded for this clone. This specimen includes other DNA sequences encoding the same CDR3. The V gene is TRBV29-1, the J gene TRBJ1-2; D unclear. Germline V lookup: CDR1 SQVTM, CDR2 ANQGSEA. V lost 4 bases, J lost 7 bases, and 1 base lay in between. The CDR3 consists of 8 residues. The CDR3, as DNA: TGCAGCGTTGGTGGCTACACCTTC. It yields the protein CSVGGYTF.

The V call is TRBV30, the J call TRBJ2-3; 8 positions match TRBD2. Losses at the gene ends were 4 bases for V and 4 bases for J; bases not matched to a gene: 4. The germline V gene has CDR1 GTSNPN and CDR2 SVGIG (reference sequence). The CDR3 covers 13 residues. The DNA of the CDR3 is TGTGCCTGGACGGGGGGGGCTGCAGATACGCAGTATTTT. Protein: CAWTGGAADTQYF.

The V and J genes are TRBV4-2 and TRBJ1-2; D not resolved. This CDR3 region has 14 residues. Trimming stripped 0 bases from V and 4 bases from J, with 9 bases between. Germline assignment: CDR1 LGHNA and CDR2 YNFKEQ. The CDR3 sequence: CASSQDGTSYGYTF. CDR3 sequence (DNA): TGTGCCAGCAGCCAAGATGGCACTAGCTATGGCTACACCTTC.

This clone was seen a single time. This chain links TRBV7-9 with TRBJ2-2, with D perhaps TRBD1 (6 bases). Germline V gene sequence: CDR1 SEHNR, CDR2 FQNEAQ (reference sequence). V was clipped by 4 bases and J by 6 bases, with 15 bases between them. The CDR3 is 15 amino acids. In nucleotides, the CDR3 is TGTGCCAGCAGCTCCATCCAACAGGGATCCGGGGAGCTGTTTTTT. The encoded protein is CASSSIQQGSGELFF.

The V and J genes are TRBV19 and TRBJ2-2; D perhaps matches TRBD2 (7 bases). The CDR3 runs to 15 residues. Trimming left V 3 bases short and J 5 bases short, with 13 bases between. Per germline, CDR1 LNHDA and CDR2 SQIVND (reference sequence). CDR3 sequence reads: CASSMSGGATGELFF. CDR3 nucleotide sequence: TGTGCCAGTAGTATGTCGGGGGGCGCGACCGGGGAGCTGTTTTTT.

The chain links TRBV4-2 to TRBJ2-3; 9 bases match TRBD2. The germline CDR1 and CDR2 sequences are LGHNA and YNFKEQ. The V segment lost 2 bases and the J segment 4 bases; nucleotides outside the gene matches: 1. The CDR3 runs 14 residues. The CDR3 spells CASSQTSGSDTQYF. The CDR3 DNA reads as TGTGCCAGCAGCCAAACTAGCGGGTCAGATACGCAGTATTTT.

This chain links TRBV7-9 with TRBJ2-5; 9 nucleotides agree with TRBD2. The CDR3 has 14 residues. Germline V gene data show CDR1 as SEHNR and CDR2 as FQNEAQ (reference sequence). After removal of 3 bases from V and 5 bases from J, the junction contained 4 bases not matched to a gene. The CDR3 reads CASSLRGGVETQYF. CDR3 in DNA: TGTGCCAGCAGCTTGCGGGGGGGCGTGGAGACCCAGTACTTC.

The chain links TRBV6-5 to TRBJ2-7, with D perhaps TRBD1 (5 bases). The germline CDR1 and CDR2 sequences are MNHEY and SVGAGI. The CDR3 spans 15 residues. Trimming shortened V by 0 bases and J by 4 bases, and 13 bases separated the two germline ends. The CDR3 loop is CASSYSVAGIYEQYF. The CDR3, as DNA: TGTGCCAGCAGTTACTCGGTCGCAGGGATATACGAGCAGTACTTC.

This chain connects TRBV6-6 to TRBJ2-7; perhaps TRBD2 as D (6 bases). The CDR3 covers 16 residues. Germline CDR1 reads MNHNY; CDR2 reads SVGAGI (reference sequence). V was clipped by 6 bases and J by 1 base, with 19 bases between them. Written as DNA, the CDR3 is TGTGCCAGCAGCCGTGCTGGGGCGGGGAGGTCCTACGAGCAGTACTTC. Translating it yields CASSRAGAGRSYEQYF.

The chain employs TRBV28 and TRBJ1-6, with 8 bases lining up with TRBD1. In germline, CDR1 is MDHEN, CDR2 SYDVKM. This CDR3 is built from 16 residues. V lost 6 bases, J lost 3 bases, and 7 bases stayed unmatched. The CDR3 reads CASRLQGAFYNSPLHF. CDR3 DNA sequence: TGTGCCAGCAGACTTCAGGGGGCTTTCTATAATTCACCCCTCCACTTT.

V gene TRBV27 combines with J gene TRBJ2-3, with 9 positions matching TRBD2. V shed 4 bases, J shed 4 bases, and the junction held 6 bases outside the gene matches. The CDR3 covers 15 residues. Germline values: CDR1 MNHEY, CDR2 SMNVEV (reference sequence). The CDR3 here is CASSSPSGVADTQYF. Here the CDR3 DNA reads TGTGCCAGCAGTTCCCCTAGCGGGGTGGCAGATACGCAGTATTTT.

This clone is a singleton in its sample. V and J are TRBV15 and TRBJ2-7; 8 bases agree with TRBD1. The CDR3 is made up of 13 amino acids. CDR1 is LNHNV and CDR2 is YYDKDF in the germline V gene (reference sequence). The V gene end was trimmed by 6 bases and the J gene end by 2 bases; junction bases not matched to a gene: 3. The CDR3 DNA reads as TGTGCCACCAGTCGGACAGGGACCTACGAGCAGTACTTC. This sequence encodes CATSRTGTYEQYF.

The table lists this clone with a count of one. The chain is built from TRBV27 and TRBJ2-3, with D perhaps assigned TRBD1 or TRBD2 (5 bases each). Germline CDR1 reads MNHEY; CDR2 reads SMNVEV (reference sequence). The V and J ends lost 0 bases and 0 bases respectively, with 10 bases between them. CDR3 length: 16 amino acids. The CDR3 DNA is TGTGCCAGCAGTTTATCGGGGGACCAAAGCACAGATACGCAGTATTTT. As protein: CASSLSGDQSTDTQYF.

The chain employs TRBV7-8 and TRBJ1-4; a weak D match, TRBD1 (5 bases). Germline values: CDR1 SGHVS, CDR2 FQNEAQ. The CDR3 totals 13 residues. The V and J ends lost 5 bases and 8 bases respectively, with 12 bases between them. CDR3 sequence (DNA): TGTGCCAGCAGCACGGGACTTCCCGAAAAACTGTTTTTT. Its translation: CASSTGLPEKLFF.

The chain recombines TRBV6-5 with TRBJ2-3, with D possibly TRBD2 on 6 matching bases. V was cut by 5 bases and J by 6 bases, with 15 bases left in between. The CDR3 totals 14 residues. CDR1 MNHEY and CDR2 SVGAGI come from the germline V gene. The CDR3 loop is CASSGGTRRDTQYF. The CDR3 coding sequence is TGTGCCAGCAGTGGTGGGACTCGACGCGATACGCAGTATTTT.

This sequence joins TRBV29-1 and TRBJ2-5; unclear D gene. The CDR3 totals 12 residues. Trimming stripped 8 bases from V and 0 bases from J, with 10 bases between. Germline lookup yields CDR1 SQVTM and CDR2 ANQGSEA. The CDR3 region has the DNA TGCAGCTCCGGCGATTACCAAGAGACCCAGTACTTC. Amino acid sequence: CSSGDYQETQYF.

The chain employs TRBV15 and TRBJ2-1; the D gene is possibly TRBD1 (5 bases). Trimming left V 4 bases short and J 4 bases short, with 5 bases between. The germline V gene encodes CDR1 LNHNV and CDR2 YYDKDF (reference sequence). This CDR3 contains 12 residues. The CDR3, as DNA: TGTGCCACCAGCACAGGGTACAATGAGCAGTTCTTC. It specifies CATSTGYNEQFF.

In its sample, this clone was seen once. The CDR3 bases are TGTGCCTGGAGCGCCCGAAAAGGGGAGCTGTTTTTT. Translation gives CAWSARKGELFF. The rearrangement uses TRBV30 and TRBJ2-2; D is undetermined. V was clipped by 3 bases and J by 8 bases, with 10 bases between them. The CDR3 has 12 amino acids. The germline V gene encodes CDR1 GTSNPN and CDR2 SVGIG (reference sequence). The whole variable domain, filled in from reference TRBV30 and TRBJ2-2, reads SQTIHQWPATLVQPVGSPLSLECTVEGTSNPNLYWYRQAAGRGLQLLFYSVGIGQISSEVPQNLSASRPQDRQFILSSKKLLLSDSGFYLCAWSARKGELFFGEGSRLTVL.

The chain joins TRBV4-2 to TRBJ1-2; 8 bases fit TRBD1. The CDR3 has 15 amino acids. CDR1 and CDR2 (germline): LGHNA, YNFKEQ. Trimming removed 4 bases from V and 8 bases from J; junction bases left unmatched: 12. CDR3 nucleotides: TGTGCCAGCAGCCCCGGACAGGGAAAGGGAGGGGGCTACACCTTC. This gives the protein CASSPGQGKGGGYTF.